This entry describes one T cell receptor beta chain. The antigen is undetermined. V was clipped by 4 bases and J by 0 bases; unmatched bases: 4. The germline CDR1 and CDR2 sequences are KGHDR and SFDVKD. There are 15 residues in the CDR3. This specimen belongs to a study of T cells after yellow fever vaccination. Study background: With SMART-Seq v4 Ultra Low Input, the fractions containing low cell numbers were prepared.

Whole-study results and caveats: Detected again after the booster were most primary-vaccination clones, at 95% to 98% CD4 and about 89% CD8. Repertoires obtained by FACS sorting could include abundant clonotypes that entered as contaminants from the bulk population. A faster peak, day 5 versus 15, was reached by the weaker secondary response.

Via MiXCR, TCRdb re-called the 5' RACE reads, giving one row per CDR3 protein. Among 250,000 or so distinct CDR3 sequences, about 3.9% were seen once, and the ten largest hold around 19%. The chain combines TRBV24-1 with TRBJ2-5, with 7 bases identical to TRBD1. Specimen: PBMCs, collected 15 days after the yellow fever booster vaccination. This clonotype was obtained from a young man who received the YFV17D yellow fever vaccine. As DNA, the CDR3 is TGTGCCACCAGTGAGTGGACAGGACACCAAGAGACCCAGTACTTC. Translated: CATSEWTGHQETQYF.